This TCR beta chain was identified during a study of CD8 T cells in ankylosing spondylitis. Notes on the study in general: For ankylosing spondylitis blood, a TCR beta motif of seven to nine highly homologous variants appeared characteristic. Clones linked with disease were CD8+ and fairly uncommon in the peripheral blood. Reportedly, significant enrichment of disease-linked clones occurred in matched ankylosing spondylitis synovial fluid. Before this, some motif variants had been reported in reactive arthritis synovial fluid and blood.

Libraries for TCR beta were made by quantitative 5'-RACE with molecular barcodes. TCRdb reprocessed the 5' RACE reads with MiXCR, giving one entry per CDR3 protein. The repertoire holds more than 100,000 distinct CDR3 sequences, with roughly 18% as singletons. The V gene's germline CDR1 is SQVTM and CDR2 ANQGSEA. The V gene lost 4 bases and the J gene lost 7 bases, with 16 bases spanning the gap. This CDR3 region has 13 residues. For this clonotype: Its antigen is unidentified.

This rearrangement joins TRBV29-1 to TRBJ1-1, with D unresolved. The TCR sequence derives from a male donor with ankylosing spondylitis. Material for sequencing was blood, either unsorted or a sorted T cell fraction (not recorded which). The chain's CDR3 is CSVARDGFVEAFF. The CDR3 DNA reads TGCAGCGTTGCAAGAGATGGTTTCGTTGAAGCTTTCTTT.